This is a list of T cell receptor beta chains from one sample in a study of cytomegalovirus exposure and HLA in healthy donors. The protocol was immunoSEQ multiplex PCR, while the TCRdb copy is restricted to in-frame clones and leaves out a portion. The profile covers about 120,000 clones, with approximately 79% appearing a single time and more than 2% taken by the ten largest. Specimen: PBMCs. The receptors were gathered from a man aged 25-40 years in good health and CMV-seronegative. The CDR3 runs from the conserved cysteine through the conserved F or W. The order of the fields is V gene, J gene, clone size, D gene, CDR3 protein, CDR3 DNA. A D gene is named only where the DNA matches it firmly. For some rows the clone size is stated as once, few or many, or as a class when expanded; others skip it.

v_gene: TRBV11-2; j_gene: TRBJ2-5; abundance: -; d_gene: TRBD2; CDR3aa: CASSWVGGGPQETQYF; CDR3nt: TGTGCCAGCAGCTGGGTCGGCGGGGGGCCCCAAGAGACCCAGTACTTC
v_gene: TRBV7-7; j_gene: TRBJ2-7; abundance: -; d_gene: -; CDR3aa: CASSRGQTYEQYF; CDR3nt: TGTGCCAGCAGCCGTGGACAGACCTACGAGCAGTACTTC
v_gene: TRBV6-1; j_gene: TRBJ2-1; abundance: -; d_gene: TRBD1; CDR3aa: CAGRTGWDEQFF; CDR3nt: TGTGCCGGCCGGACAGGGTGGGATGAGCAGTTCTTC
v_gene: TRBV9; j_gene: TRBJ2-3; abundance: -; d_gene: TRBD2; CDR3aa: CASSKGLAGGTDTQYF; CDR3nt: TGTGCCAGCAGCAAAGGACTAGCGGGGGGCACAGATACGCAGTATTTT
v_gene: TRBV19; j_gene: TRBJ2-3; abundance: few; d_gene: TRBD1; CDR3aa: CASSIDQGQGVNTQYF; CDR3nt: TGTGCCAGTAGTATAGACCAGGGACAGGGGGTCAATACGCAGTATTTT
v_gene: TRBV5-5; j_gene: TRBJ2-7; abundance: -; d_gene: -; CDR3aa: CASSLGGRVEQYF; CDR3nt: TGTGCCAGCAGCTTGGGAGGGCGGGTTGAGCAGTACTTC
v_gene: TRBV7-9; j_gene: TRBJ2-7; abundance: once; d_gene: -; CDR3aa: CASSTWTAYEQYF; CDR3nt: TGTGCCAGCAGCACTTGGACAGCCTACGAGCAGTACTTC
v_gene: TRBV19; j_gene: TRBJ1-5; abundance: -; d_gene: -; CDR3aa: CASSIFKGRQPQHF; CDR3nt: TGTGCCAGTAGTATCTTTAAGGGGAGGCAGCCCCAGCATTTT
v_gene: TRBV19; j_gene: TRBJ2-5; abundance: -; d_gene: -; CDR3aa: CASNGGEKTQYF; CDR3nt: TGTGCCAGTAATGGGGGCGAGAAGACCCAGTACTTC
v_gene: TRBV19; j_gene: TRBJ1-5; abundance: -; d_gene: TRBD1; CDR3aa: CASSMGFWDRGDSFQHF; CDR3nt: TGTGCCAGTAGTATGGGCTTTTGGGACAGGGGGGACTCTTTCCAGCATTTT
v_gene: TRBV30; j_gene: TRBJ2-7; abundance: -; d_gene: -; CDR3aa: CAWSPRQPYEQYF; CDR3nt: TGTGCCTGGAGTCCCCGACAGCCCTACGAGCAGTACTTC
v_gene: TRBV5-1; j_gene: TRBJ1-1; abundance: -; d_gene: -; CDR3aa: CASSLWSGSAGSRGPWDTEAFF; CDR3nt: TGCGCCAGCAGCTTGTGGAGTGGGTCGGCGGGTAGCAGGGGCCCCTGGGACACTGAAGCTTTCTTT
v_gene: TRBV7-9; j_gene: TRBJ2-7; abundance: -; d_gene: -; CDR3aa: CASSLGDGTYEQYF; CDR3nt: TGTGCCAGCAGCTTAGGGGACGGGACATACGAGCAGTACTTC
v_gene: TRBV9; j_gene: TRBJ1-1; abundance: -; d_gene: TRBD1; CDR3aa: CASSVQGAGEAFF; CDR3nt: TGTGCCAGCAGTGTACAGGGGGCGGGTGAAGCTTTCTTT
v_gene: TRBV28; j_gene: TRBJ2-7; abundance: -; d_gene: -; CDR3aa: CASSFNEQYF; CDR3nt: TGTGCCAGCAGTTTTAACGAGCAGTACTTC
v_gene: TRBV6-4; j_gene: TRBJ2-2; abundance: -; d_gene: TRBD2; CDR3aa: CASSDSAGGPGELFF; CDR3nt: TGTGCCAGCAGTGACTCAGCGGGGGGGCCCGGGGAGCTGTTTTTT
v_gene: TRBV2; j_gene: TRBJ2-1; abundance: -; d_gene: TRBD2; CDR3aa: CASPASGVRNEQFF; CDR3nt: TGTGCCAGCCCTGCCAGCGGGGTACGCAATGAGCAGTTCTTC
v_gene: TRBV1; j_gene: TRBJ1-4; abundance: once; d_gene: -; CDR3aa: CTSSQGDRGKDEKLFF; CDR3nt: TGCACCAGCAGCCAAGGGGACAGGGGTAAGGATGAAAAACTGTTTTTT
v_gene: TRBV2; j_gene: TRBJ2-7; abundance: -; d_gene: -; CDR3aa: CASDSGGSSYEQYF; CDR3nt: TGTGCCAGCGACAGTGGAGGGAGCTCCTACGAGCAGTACTTC
v_gene: TRBV2; j_gene: TRBJ2-7; abundance: -; d_gene: -; CDR3aa: CASSEGGGTYEQYF; CDR3nt: TGTGCCAGCAGTGAAGGCGGGGGCACCTACGAGCAGTACTTC
v_gene: TRBV7-9; j_gene: TRBJ2-7; abundance: -; d_gene: -; CDR3aa: CASRLPSRYF; CDR3nt: TGTGCCAGCAGATTACCGTCGCGGTACTTC
v_gene: TRBV28; j_gene: TRBJ2-2; abundance: -; d_gene: TRBD1; CDR3aa: CASSWTGTGELFF; CDR3nt: TGTGCCAGCAGTTGGACAGGCACCGGGGAGCTGTTTTTT
v_gene: TRBV28; j_gene: TRBJ2-7; abundance: few; d_gene: -; CDR3aa: CASNLLPQGNEQYF; CDR3nt: TGTGCCAGCAACCTGCTACCCCAGGGGAACGAGCAGTACTTC
v_gene: TRBV27; j_gene: TRBJ2-7; abundance: once; d_gene: -; CDR3aa: CASSLGAGYEQYF; CDR3nt: TGTGCCAGCAGTTTAGGGGCAGGATACGAGCAGTACTTC
v_gene: TRBV2; j_gene: TRBJ2-2; abundance: -; d_gene: TRBD1; CDR3aa: CASRRGQGPGELFF; CDR3nt: TGTGCCAGCAGACGAGGACAGGGCCCCGGGGAGCTGTTTTTT
v_gene: TRBV4-1; j_gene: TRBJ1-1; abundance: once; d_gene: -; CDR3aa: CASSPRVSGVNTEAFF; CDR3nt: TGCGCCAGCAGCCCCCGGGTTTCGGGAGTGAACACTGAAGCTTTCTTT
v_gene: TRBV5-1; j_gene: TRBJ1-1; abundance: -; d_gene: TRBD1; CDR3aa: CASRRQGGELAFF; CDR3nt: TGCGCCAGTCGCCGACAGGGGGGAGAGTTGGCTTTCTTT
v_gene: TRBV9; j_gene: TRBJ1-3; abundance: few; d_gene: TRBD1; CDR3aa: CASSVTGTVSGNTIYF; CDR3nt: TGTGCCAGCAGCGTCACAGGGACAGTCTCTGGAAACACCATATATTTT
v_gene: TRBV11-2; j_gene: TRBJ1-5; abundance: -; d_gene: -; CDR3aa: CASSLGGHGSQPQHF; CDR3nt: TGTGCCAGCAGCTTAGGGGGACATGGATCCCAGCCCCAGCATTTT
v_gene: TRBV28; j_gene: TRBJ1-1; abundance: -; d_gene: -; CDR3aa: CASSTGYTEAFF; CDR3nt: TGTGCCAGCAGCACAGGGTACACTGAAGCTTTCTTT
v_gene: TRBV11-2; j_gene: TRBJ1-5; abundance: -; d_gene: TRBD1; CDR3aa: CASSFSPGGGNQPQHF; CDR3nt: TGTGCCAGCAGCTTCTCCCCAGGGGGTGGGAATCAGCCCCAGCATTTT
v_gene: TRBV18; j_gene: TRBJ2-7; abundance: -; d_gene: TRBD2; CDR3aa: CASSAGLAGSYEQYF; CDR3nt: TGTGCCAGCTCGGCGGGACTAGCGGGCTCCTACGAGCAGTACTTC